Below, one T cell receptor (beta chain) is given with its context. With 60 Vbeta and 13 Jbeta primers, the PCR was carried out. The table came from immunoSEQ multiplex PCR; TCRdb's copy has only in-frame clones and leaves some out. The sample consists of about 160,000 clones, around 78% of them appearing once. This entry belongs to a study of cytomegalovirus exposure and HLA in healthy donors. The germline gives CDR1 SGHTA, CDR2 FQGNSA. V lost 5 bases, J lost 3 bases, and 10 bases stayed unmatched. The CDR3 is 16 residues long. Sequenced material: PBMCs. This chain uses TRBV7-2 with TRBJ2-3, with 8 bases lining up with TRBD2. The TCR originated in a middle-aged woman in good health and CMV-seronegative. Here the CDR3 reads CASSPFPGLATDTQYF. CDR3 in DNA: TGTGCCAGCAGCCCCTTCCCCGGACTAGCTACAGATACGCAGTATTTT.